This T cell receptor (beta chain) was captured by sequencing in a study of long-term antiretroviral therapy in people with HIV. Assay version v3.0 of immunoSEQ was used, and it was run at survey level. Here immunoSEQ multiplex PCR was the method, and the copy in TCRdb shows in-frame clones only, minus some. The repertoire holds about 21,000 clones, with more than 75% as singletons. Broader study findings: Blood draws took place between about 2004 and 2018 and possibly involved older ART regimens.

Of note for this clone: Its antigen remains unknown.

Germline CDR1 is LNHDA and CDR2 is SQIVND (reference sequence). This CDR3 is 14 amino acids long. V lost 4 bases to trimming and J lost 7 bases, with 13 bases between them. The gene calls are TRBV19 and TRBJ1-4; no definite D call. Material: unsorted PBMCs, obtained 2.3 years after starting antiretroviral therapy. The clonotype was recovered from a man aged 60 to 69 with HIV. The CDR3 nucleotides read TGTGCCAGTAGTACACCCCGGCGGGGTGAAAAACTGTTTTTT. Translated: CASSTPRRGEKLFF. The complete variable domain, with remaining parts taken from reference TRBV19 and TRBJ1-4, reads DGGITQSPKYLFRKEGQNVTLSCEQNLNHDAMYWYRQDPGQGLRLIYYSQIVNDFQKGDIAEGYSVSREKKESFPLTVTSAQKNPTAFYLCASSTPRRGEKLFFGSGTQLSVL.